This TCR beta chain was retrieved from a study of Ad26.COV2.S vaccination and SARS-CoV-2 variants. Overall study context: Each vaccinee took Ad26.COV2.S intramuscularly, once or twice 56 days apart. Findings of the study overall: A substantial breadth of spike-specific CD8+ and CD4+ T cell responses after vaccination has been reported. Vaccinees displayed broader spike-specific TCR repertoires than placebo recipients.

The repertoire was sequenced with immunoSEQ multiplex PCR; TCRdb's copy has only in-frame clones and lacks some. This sample has 380,000 or so clones, with 83% found just once. A word on this clone: The antigen remains undetermined.

Treatment given: roughly 19 received Ad26.COV2.S at low or high dose, single or two shots; about five received placebo; per-sample allocation not given. Day 63 following the first vaccine or placebo injection was when the samples were taken. In germline, CDR1 is SGHDT, CDR2 YYEEEE. V was cut by 1 base and J by 0 bases, with 8 bases left in between. CDR3 size: 15 residues. The V and J genes are TRBV5-6 and TRBJ1-3; D gene uncertain. This sequence was found in a person aged 18-60 years who received the Ad26.COV2.S COVID-19 vaccine or a placebo. The sample was peripheral blood, taken in a trial of Ad26.COV2.S vaccine versus placebo. CDR3 amino acids: CASSLNPSSGNTIYF. CDR3 DNA: TGTGCCAGCAGCTTGAATCCGAGCTCTGGAAACACCATATATTTT.